Listed here are 2 T cell receptor beta chains from one sample, sequenced in a study of shared clonotypes between healthy human individuals. TCRdb keeps only in-frame clones here, not all; method: immunoSEQ multiplex PCR. The data show more than 2 million clones, roughly 95% seen once. The specimen sequenced was naive CD4+ T cells sorted from blood. Specified subset: CD45RA+ positively selected. Every receptor here comes from a man between 18 and 35 years old in good health.

V and J are TRBV5-8 and TRBJ1-2; 7 bases match TRBD1. Trimming cost V 4 bases and J 1 base; bases outside gene matches: 7. The germline CDR1 and CDR2 sequences are SGHTS and YDEGEE. This CDR3 spans 15 amino acids. CDR3 residues: CASSEGQPFNYGYTF. CDR3 in DNA: TGTGCCAGCAGCGAGGGACAGCCTTTTAACTATGGCTACACCTTC. Drawing the rest from reference TRBV5-8 and TRBJ1-2, the complete variable domain is EAGVTQSPTHLIKTRGQQATLRCSPISGHTSVYWYQQALGLGLQFLLWYDEGEERNRGNFPPRFSGRQFPNYSSELNVNALELEDSALYLCASSEGQPFNYGYTFGSGTRLTVV.

The chain recombines TRBV2 with TRBJ2-5; tentatively, D is TRBD2 (6 bases). This CDR3 region has 13 residues. Germline V gene data show CDR1 as SNHLY and CDR2 as FYNNEI. V was cut by 8 bases and J by 3 bases, with 13 bases left in between. The CDR3: CASSPWGEETQYF. CDR3 nucleotide sequence: TGTGCCAGCTCCCCGTGGGGGGAAGAGACCCAGTACTTC.